This T cell receptor beta chain is drawn from a study of blood T cell repertoires in COVID-19. Assay: immunoSEQ multiplex PCR; the TCRdb copy retains only in-frame clones and omits some. The sample lists 200,000 or so clones; more than 65% were seen once. The germline V gene has CDR1 MNHEY and CDR2 SVGEGT. The CDR3 is made up of 15 amino acids. Losses at the gene ends were 2 bases for V and 9 bases for J; bases not matched to a gene: 5. In terms of age and location, participants ranged from roughly 18 to 90 years and lived in 24 US areas. Among Cohort 3 donors, those recovered had two negative PCRs, clearance, or symptom resolution.

This chain joins TRBV6-2 or TRBV6-3 and TRBJ2-1; 12 positions match TRBD2. The TCR was taken from a man aged 40-50 years who had recovered from COVID-19. Sequenced: PBMCs or T cells enriched from blood (not recorded which). CDR3 DNA: TGTGCCAGCAGTTACCCTAGCGGGGGGGCGGTTGAGCAGTTCTTC. Protein: CASSYPSGGAVEQFF.